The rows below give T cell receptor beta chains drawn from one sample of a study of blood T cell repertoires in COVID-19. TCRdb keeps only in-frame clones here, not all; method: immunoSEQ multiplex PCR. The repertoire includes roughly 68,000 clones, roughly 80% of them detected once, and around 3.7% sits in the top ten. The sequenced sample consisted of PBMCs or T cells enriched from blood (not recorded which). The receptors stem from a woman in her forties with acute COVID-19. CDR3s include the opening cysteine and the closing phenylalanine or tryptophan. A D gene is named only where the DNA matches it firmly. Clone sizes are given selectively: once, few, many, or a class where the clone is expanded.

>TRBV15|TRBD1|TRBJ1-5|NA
TGTGCCACCAGCGGACAGACAGGGGGCTATGGTCTAGGCAATCAGCCCCAGCATTTT
CATSGQTGGYGLGNQPQHF
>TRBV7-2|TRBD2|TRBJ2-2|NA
TGTGCCAGCAGCTTAAGGCTAGCGGGAGCCGGGGAGCTGTTTTTT
CASSLRLAGAGELFF
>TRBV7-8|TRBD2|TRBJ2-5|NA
TGTGCCAGCAGACCGCGTAGCGGGAGGTGGGAGACCCAGTACTTC
CASRPRSGRWETQYF
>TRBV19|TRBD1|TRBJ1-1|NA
TGTGCCAGTAGTTTCAACAGGGGAGAGTCAGCTTTCTTT
CASSFNRGESAFF
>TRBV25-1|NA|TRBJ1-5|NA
TGTGCCAGCAGTGGGGCAGGGGCGTTCAATCAGCCCCAGCATTTT
CASSGAGAFNQPQHF
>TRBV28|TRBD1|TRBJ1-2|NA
TGTGCCAGCAGCCAGGGGGGCTTCAGCTACACCTTC
CASSQGGFSYTF
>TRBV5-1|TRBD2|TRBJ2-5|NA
TGCGCCAGCAGCTTGGGGGGGACTACCAGATTTATCCAAGAGACCCAGTACTTC
CASSLGGTTRFIQETQYF
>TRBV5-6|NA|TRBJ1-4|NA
TGTGCCAGCAGCTTGCAGGGGCCTCCAGTGTTTTTT
CASSLQGPPVFF
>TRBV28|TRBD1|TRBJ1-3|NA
TGTGCCAGCAGTCCTTCTGACAGGGTCGCCGGAAACACCATATATTTT
CASSPSDRVAGNTIYF
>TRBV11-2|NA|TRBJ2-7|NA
TGTGCCAGCAGCTTAGTTTTCGAGGGTGTTTCCTACGAGCAGTACTTC
CASSLVFEGVSYEQYF
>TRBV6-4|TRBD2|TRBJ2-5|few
TGTGCCAGCAGTCCCCTAGCGGGGGGGGAGACCCAGTACTTC
CASSPLAGGETQYF
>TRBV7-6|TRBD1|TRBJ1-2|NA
TGTGCCAGCAGCGCGAATCTGGGACAGGGGGCGAGTGGCTACACCTTC
CASSANLGQGASGYTF
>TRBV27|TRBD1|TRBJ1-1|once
TGTGCCAGCAGTACAGGGGTAGGCACTGAAGCTTTCTTT
CASSTGVGTEAFF
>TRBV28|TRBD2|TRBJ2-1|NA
TGTGCCAGCAGGGCCGCAGCGGGAGGGTACAATGAGCAGTTCTTC
CASRAAAGGYNEQFF
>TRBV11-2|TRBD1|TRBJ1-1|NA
TGTGCCAGCAGCCTAAGGACAGGGTTGATCACTGAAGCTTTCTTT
CASSLRTGLITEAFF
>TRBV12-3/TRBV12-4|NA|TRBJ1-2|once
TGTGCCAGCAGTCCTCGACAGTCCAATGGCTACACCTTC
CASSPRQSNGYTF